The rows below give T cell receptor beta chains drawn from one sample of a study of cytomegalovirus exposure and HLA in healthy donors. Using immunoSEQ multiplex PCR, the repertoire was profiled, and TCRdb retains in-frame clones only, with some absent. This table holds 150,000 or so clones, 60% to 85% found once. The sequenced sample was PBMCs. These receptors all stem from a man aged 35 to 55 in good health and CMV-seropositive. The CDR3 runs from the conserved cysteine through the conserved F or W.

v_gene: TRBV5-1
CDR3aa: CASSLAGVSLLYEQYF

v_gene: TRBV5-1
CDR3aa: CASSPPTGYEQYF

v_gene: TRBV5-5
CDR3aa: CASSFSVDTEAFF

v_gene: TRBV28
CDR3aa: CASSSVLYGYTF

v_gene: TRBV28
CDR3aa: CASSPMSSGEQYF

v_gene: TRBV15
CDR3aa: CATSSSHLTQYF

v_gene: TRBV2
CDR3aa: CASSEGEYRKLFF

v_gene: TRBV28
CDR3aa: CASTPGGPVYEQYF

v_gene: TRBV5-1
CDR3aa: CASSLGPSGSTYEQFF

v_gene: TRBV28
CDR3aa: CASSFGLMGRGTNTGELFF

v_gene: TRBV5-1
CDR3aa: CASSEGQFYSGANGLTF

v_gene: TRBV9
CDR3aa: CASSFRDFQETQYF

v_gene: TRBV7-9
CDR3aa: CASSLQQGGTDTQYF

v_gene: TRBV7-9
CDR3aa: CASSRSGQGFLSGNTIYF

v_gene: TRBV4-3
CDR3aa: CASSPSGGRNEAFF

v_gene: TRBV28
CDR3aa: CASSLRVPTDTQYF

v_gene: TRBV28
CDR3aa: CASRTGTNTGELFF

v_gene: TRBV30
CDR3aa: CAWSTREGGYF

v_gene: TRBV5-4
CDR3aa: CASSPTGGSYTGELFF

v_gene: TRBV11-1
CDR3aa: CASSPPGHPYEQYF

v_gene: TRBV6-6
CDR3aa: CASRETSGSADTQYF

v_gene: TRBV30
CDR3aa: CAWSRQGRGELFF

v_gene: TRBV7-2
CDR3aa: CASRSDIHEQYF

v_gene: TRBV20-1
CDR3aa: CSARAGGYTF

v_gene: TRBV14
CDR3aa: CASSRSHSGANVLTF

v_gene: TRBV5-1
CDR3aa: CASSLGLAGGGETQYF

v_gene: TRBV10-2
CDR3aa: CASSEFTGASYQPQHF

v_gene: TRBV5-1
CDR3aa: CASSLLRDSYNEQFF

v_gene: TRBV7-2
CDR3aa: CASSPPGAFTGELFF

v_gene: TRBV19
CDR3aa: CASSMAGTVPTDTQYF

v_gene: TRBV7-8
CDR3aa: CASSLLGGSTGELFF

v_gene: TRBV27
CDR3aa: CASSPAGHEQYF

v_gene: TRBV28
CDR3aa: CASSLLAELADTQYF

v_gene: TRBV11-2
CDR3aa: CASTPGGRNEQFF

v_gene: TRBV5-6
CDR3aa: CASSFGQPYRETQYF

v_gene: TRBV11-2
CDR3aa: CASSFGVFVGELFF

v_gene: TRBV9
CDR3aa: CASLTEETQYF

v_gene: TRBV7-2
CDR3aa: CASSQRQGADNSPLHF

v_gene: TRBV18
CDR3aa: CASTFEAGFGNTIYF

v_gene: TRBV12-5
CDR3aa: CASGSLIEQYF

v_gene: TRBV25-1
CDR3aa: CATQGPSGKNIQYF

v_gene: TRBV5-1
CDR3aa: CASSFYSGSNEKLFF

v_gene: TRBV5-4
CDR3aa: CASSVSGTYTGELFF